The 4 T cell receptor beta chains reported below all come from one sample, sequenced in a study of T cell repertoires in cytomegalovirus infection. TCRdb independently ran MiXCR on the reads; one entry per CDR3 protein. In the table there are approximately 300,000 distinct CDR3 sequences, around a quarter of which are singletons. Their target antigens are unknown. Here the sequenced sample was cultured PBMCs, taken from culture after CMV antigen stimulation. These receptors were taken from a human donor in good health (CMV status not recorded). Some clones in this sample may be carry-over from other donors' samples.

The genes are TRBV28 and TRBJ2-1; 8 bases match TRBD2. V shed 6 bases, J shed 8 bases, and the junction held 3 bases outside the gene matches. The CDR3 extends over 12 amino acids. Per germline, CDR1 MDHEN and CDR2 SYDVKM. The DNA of the CDR3 is TGTGCCAGCAGAGGGACTAGACATGAGCAGTTCTTC. This codes for CASRGTRHEQFF. Variable domain in full (rest from reference TRBV28 and TRBJ2-1): DVKVTQSSRYLVKRTGEKVFLECVQDMDHENMFWYRQDPGLGLRLIYFSYDVKMKEKGDIPEGYSVSREKKERFSLILESASTNQTSMYLCASRGTRHEQFFGPGTRLTVL.

The chain carries TRBV5-4 and TRBJ1-1; 10 bases agree with TRBD1. Germline lookup yields CDR1 SGHNT and CDR2 YYREEE (reference sequence). The CDR3 loop spans 13 amino acids. Germline trimming cut 0 bases from V and 10 bases from J; bases unmatched to any gene: 3. The CDR3 sequence: CASSLVGQGIAFF. CDR3 nucleotides: TGTGCCAGCAGCTTGGTGGGACAGGGGATAGCTTTCTTT.

This clonotype was seen many times. The chain carries TRBV5-1 and TRBJ2-2; D uncertain. CDR1 is SGHRS, CDR2 YFSETQ, per germline. Trimming removed 4 bases at V and 1 base at J, with 2 bases between. The CDR3 totals 12 residues. CDR3 sequence (DNA): TGCGCCAGCAGCAAGAACACCGGGGAGCTGTTTTTT. Residues: CASSKNTGELFF.

This clonotype appeared a few times. The J gene is TRBJ2-3, the V gene TRBV4-1, with 9 bases fitting TRBD1. J was trimmed by 1 base and V by 0 bases; bases with no gene match: 5. CDR3 length equals 17 residues. The germline gives CDR1 MGHRA, CDR2 YSYEKL. Here the CDR3 DNA reads TGCGCCAGCAGCCAAGATTCAGGGACAGGGCGCACAGATACGCAGTATTTT. Translation gives CASSQDSGTGRTDTQYF.